The next 21 T cell receptor beta chains were all read from a single sample in a study of shared clonotypes between healthy human individuals. CD8 cells classed as naive were CD45RO-negative and positively selected for CCR7, excluding terminally differentiated effector memory CD45RA+ cells. Sequencing used immunoSEQ multiplex PCR; TCRdb keeps in-frame clones, though not all of them. The repertoire holds about 2.1 million clones, with 90% to 95% as singletons. Sequences were obtained from naive CD8+ T cells from PBMCs. Receptors originate from a man between 18 and 35 years old in good health. Some clones in this sample may be carry-over from other donors' samples.

The chain has TRBV10-3 and TRBJ2-3, with TRBD1 matching 8 bases. V gave up 3 bases and J gave up 6 bases; unmatched junction bases: 8. The germline gives CDR1 ENHRY, CDR2 SYGVKD. The CDR3 covers 15 residues. CDR3 amino acids: CAISDRDRPTDTQYF. The CDR3 DNA follows: TGTGCCATCAGTGACCGGGACAGGCCCACCGATACGCAGTATTTT.

The V call is TRBV28, the J call TRBJ1-1, with 9 bases aligning to TRBD1. Trimming cost V 3 bases and J 5 bases; bases outside gene matches: 4. CDR1 and CDR2 (germline): MDHEN, SYDVKM. CDR3 length: 14 residues. This CDR3 is CASSFGQGWTEAFF. CDR3 DNA: TGTGCCAGCAGTTTCGGACAGGGGTGGACTGAAGCTTTCTTT.

The gene calls are TRBV27 and TRBJ2-1, with 7 nucleotides matching TRBD2. Losses at the gene ends were 8 bases for V and 7 bases for J; bases not matched to a gene: 11. Germline V lookup: CDR1 MNHEY, CDR2 SMNVEV (reference sequence). CDR3 size: 14 residues. CDR3 protein: CASSWTSNLNEQFF. The CDR3, as DNA: TGTGCCAGCTCATGGACTAGTAATTTGAATGAGCAGTTCTTC.

J is TRBJ1-2 and V is TRBV27, with D possibly TRBD1 on 6 matching bases. Germline CDR1 MNHEY, CDR2 SMNVEV (reference sequence). V was trimmed by 5 bases and J by 5 bases, leaving 15 bases between them. This CDR3 contains 14 residues. The CDR3 DNA reads TGTGCCAGCAGTCCGATGGAGGGGGGTTATGGCTACACCTTC. This encodes CASSPMEGGYGYTF.

The chain joins TRBV11-1 to TRBJ2-3; TRBD2 matches at 9 bases. The germline CDR1 and CDR2 sequences are SGHAT and FQDESV (reference sequence). This CDR3 contains 15 residues. J lost 6 bases, V lost 5 bases, and 9 bases had no gene match. In DNA, the CDR3 is TGTGCCAGCAGCCCGACTAGCGGTTTGTCGGATACGCAGTATTTT. This sequence encodes CASSPTSGLSDTQYF. Based on the CDR3 plus reference TRBV11-1 and TRBJ2-3, the full variable domain is EAEVAQSPRYKITEKSQAVAFWCDPISGHATLYWYRQILGQGPELLVQFQDESVVDDSQLPKDRFSAERLKGVDSTLKIQPAELGDSAMYLCASSPTSGLSDTQYFGPGTRLTVL.

This chain joins TRBV11-1 and TRBJ1-1; D is uncertain. The CDR3 loop spans 13 amino acids. Trimming took 1 base from V and 1 from J, leaving 4 bases between them. Looked up from germline, CDR1 is SGHAT and CDR2 is FQDESV (reference sequence). CDR3 residues: CASSLGTNTEAFF. In DNA, the CDR3 is TGTGCCAGCAGCTTAGGCACGAACACTGAAGCTTTCTTT.

The V and J genes are TRBV4-2 and TRBJ2-4; maybe TRBD1 (5 bases). The CDR3 covers 16 residues. Trimming stripped 4 bases from V and 2 bases from J, with 15 bases between. CDR1 and CDR2 (germline): LGHNA, YNFKEQ. The CDR3 bases are TGTGCCAGCAGCCGATCCAGGGTAGAGTCCAAAAACATTCAGTACTTC. Its protein is CASSRSRVESKNIQYF.

J is TRBJ2-1 and V is TRBV7-8; D may be TRBD1 (6 bases). The ends were cut back, 1 base at V and 2 bases at J, with 9 bases in the middle. This CDR3 comprises 15 residues. Germline V gives CDR1 SGHVS, CDR2 FQNEAQ. As DNA, the CDR3 is TGTGCCAGCAGCTTAGATGGGACAACCTACAATGAGCAGTTCTTC. The encoded protein is CASSLDGTTYNEQFF. Combining the CDR3 with reference TRBV7-8 and TRBJ2-1 gives the whole variable domain GAGVSQSPRYKVAKRGQDVALRCDPISGHVSLFWYQQALGQGPEFLTYFQNEAQLDKSGLPSDRFFAERPEGSVSTLKIQRTQQEDSAVYLCASSLDGTTYNEQFFGPGTRLTVL.

J is TRBJ2-5 and V is TRBV30; 9 positions match TRBD1. The J call may be mistaken, given a closer DNA end match to TRBJ2-7. The CDR3 spans 15 residues. Germline V CDR1 and CDR2: GTSNPN, SVGIG (reference sequence). The CDR3 nucleotides read TGTGCCTGGGCTACCGGGACAGGGCTCTCGCGCGAGCAGTACTTC. This sequence encodes CAWATGTGLSREQYF.

This chain connects TRBV6-4 to TRBJ2-1, with 9 positions matching TRBD2. Trimming took 3 bases from V and 4 from J; bases not matched to a gene: 4. This CDR3 contains 15 residues. From germline, CDR1 is MRHNA and CDR2 SNTAGT. The CDR3, as DNA: TGTGCCAGCAGTGAGTCTCTAGCGGGATACAATGAGCAGTTCTTC. This encodes CASSESLAGYNEQFF.

To note about this clone: Different DNA sequences within this sample yield the same CDR3. The CDR3 sequence is CASSVGRTTYNEQFF. The CDR3 nucleotides are TGTGCCAGCAGCGTAGGGAGGACTACGTACAATGAGCAGTTCTTC. The rearrangement uses TRBV9 and TRBJ2-1; maybe TRBD2 (6 bases). V was shortened by 0 bases and J by 4 bases, with 11 bases between the two germline ends. Germline V gene lookup returns CDR1 SGDLS and CDR2 YYNGEE. The length of the CDR3 is 15 residues.

This clone showed up just a few times. This rearrangement joins TRBV27 to TRBJ1-1; D call uncertain. CDR1 is MNHEY and CDR2 is SMNVEV in the germline V gene (reference sequence). The CDR3 has 13 amino acids. The V end lost 5 bases, the J end lost 4 bases, and 11 bases lay between the germline ends. CDR3 DNA sequence: TGTGCCAGCAGTCGCGATCGCTCCACTGAAGCTTTCTTT. Translating it yields CASSRDRSTEAFF.

This clone showed up just once. V gene TRBV9 combines with J gene TRBJ1-2; the D is unclear. The germline V and J ends were trimmed by 1 base and 0 bases, with 4 bases remaining between them. There are 13 residues in the CDR3. Looked up from germline, CDR1 is SGDLS and CDR2 is YYNGEE. Here the CDR3 reads CASSVMANYGYTF. CDR3 in DNA: TGTGCCAGCAGCGTAATGGCTAACTATGGCTACACCTTC.

V is TRBV2 and J is TRBJ1-5; possibly TRBD1 for D (5 bases). Per germline, CDR1 SNHLY and CDR2 FYNNEI. The length of the CDR3 is 17 residues. V lost 4 bases, J lost 1 base, and 17 bases lay in between. The CDR3 DNA reads TGTGCCAGCAGTGTGTTGCCTCAGGGTTCGAGCAATCAGCCCCAGCATTTT. This sequence encodes CASSVLPQGSSNQPQHF.

About this clone itself: The sample contains more than one DNA sequence encoding this CDR3. This chain links TRBV4-1 with TRBJ2-3; no definite D call. CDR1 is MGHRA and CDR2 is YSYEKL in the germline V gene. The CDR3 is 12 residues long. Trimming took off 3 bases at V and 3 bases at J, with 4 bases between the two ends. CDR3: CASSHRTDTQYF. CDR3 nucleotides: TGCGCCAGCAGCCATCGTACAGATACGCAGTATTTT.

V usage is TRBV7-2 and J usage is TRBJ2-1, with 7 nucleotides matching TRBD1. V lost 5 bases and J lost 2; bases outside the gene matches: 6. In germline, CDR1 is SGHTA, CDR2 FQGNSA. CDR3 length: 15 residues. CDR3: CASSTRQGTYNEQFF. CDR3 bases: TGTGCCAGCAGCACACGACAGGGCACCTACAATGAGCAGTTCTTC.

The table lists this clone with a count of one. This chain uses TRBV5-4 with TRBJ2-7; 9 bases fit TRBD2. CDR3 length: 17 amino acids. The germline V gene encodes CDR1 SGHNT and CDR2 YYREEE (reference sequence). The trim removed 4 bases at V and 0 bases at J, leaving 11 bases unmatched. This CDR3 is CASSIGLAGFNSYEQYF. Here the CDR3 DNA reads TGTGCCAGCAGCATTGGCCTAGCGGGGTTTAACTCCTACGAGCAGTACTTC.

The chain combines TRBV4-1 with TRBJ2-1, with TRBD1 matching over 10 bases. The junction had 2 bases not matched to a gene; V was cut back by 1 base and J by 5 bases. Germline values: CDR1 MGHRA, CDR2 YSYEKL. The CDR3 is made up of 15 amino acids. The CDR3 DNA follows: TGCGCCAGCAGCCAAGGACAGGGGGCGAACAATGAGCAGTTCTTC. Amino acid sequence: CASSQGQGANNEQFF.

The V and J genes are TRBV5-6 and TRBJ2-3; TRBD1 or TRBD2 may be the D gene (5 bases each). The CDR3 length is 14 residues. Germline values: CDR1 SGHDT, CDR2 YYEEEE. V lost 4 bases and J 0 bases, leaving 9 bases between the germline ends. The CDR3 nucleotides read TGTGCCAGCAGCCTGGGGGACAGCACAGATACGCAGTATTTT. It codes for CASSLGDSTDTQYF. Complete variable domain (other parts from reference TRBV5-6 and TRBJ2-3): DAGVTQSPTHLIKTRGQQVTLRCSPKSGHDTVSWYQQALGQGPQFIFQYYEEEERQRGNFPDRFSGHQFPNYSSELNVNALLLGDSALYLCASSLGDSTDTQYFGPGTRLTVL.

V and J are TRBV27 and TRBJ2-1; D is perhaps TRBD2 (6 bases). This CDR3 spans 14 amino acids. The V and J ends lost 5 bases and 0 bases respectively, with 8 bases between them. CDR1 is MNHEY, CDR2 SMNVEV, per germline (reference sequence). The chain's CDR3 is CASSRAGSYNEQFF. The CDR3 DNA reads TGTGCCAGCAGTAGAGCGGGCTCCTACAATGAGCAGTTCTTC.

As for this clone: The same CDR3 is also encoded by other DNA sequences in this sample. The rearrangement uses TRBV7-3 and TRBJ2-1; 10 bases agree with TRBD2. Trimming cost V 3 bases and J 2 bases; bases outside gene matches: 1. This CDR3 spans 15 amino acids. The V gene's germline CDR1 is SGHTA and CDR2 FQGTGA. The CDR3 region is CASSFLAGAYNEQFF. CDR3 in DNA: TGTGCCAGCAGCTTCCTAGCGGGAGCCTACAATGAGCAGTTCTTC.